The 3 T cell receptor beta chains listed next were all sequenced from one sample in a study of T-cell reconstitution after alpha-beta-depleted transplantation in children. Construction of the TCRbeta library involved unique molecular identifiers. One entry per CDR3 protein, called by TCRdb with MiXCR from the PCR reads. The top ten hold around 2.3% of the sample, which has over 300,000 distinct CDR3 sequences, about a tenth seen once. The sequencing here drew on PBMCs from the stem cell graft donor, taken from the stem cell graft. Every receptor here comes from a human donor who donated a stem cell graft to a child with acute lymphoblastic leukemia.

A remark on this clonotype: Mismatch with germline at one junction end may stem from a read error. The DNA of the CDR3 is TGTGCCAGCAGTTTAGGCCCTGGACAGGGGGACCCGGGACTAGCGGGAGGGGTAGGCAATGAGCAGTTCTTC. Its translation: CASSLGPGQGDPGLAGGVGNEQFF. V is TRBV13 and J is TRBJ2-1, with TRBD2 matching over 16 bases. The germline V gene encodes CDR1 PRHDT and CDR2 FYEKMQ (reference sequence). This CDR3 spans 24 amino acids.

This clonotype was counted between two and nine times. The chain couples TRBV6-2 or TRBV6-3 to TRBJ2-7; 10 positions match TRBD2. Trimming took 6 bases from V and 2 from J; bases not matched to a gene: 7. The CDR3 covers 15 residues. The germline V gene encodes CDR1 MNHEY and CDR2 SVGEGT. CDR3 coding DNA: TGTGCCAGCAGGTTAGCGGGAGGACCTGCCTACGAGCAGTACTTC. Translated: CASRLAGGPAYEQYF.

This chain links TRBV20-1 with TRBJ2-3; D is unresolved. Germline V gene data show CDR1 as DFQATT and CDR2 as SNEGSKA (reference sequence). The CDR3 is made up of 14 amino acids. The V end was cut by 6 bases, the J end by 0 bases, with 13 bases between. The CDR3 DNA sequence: TGCAGTGCCCCGAAACATACCAGCACAGATACGCAGTATTTT. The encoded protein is CSAPKHTSTDTQYF.